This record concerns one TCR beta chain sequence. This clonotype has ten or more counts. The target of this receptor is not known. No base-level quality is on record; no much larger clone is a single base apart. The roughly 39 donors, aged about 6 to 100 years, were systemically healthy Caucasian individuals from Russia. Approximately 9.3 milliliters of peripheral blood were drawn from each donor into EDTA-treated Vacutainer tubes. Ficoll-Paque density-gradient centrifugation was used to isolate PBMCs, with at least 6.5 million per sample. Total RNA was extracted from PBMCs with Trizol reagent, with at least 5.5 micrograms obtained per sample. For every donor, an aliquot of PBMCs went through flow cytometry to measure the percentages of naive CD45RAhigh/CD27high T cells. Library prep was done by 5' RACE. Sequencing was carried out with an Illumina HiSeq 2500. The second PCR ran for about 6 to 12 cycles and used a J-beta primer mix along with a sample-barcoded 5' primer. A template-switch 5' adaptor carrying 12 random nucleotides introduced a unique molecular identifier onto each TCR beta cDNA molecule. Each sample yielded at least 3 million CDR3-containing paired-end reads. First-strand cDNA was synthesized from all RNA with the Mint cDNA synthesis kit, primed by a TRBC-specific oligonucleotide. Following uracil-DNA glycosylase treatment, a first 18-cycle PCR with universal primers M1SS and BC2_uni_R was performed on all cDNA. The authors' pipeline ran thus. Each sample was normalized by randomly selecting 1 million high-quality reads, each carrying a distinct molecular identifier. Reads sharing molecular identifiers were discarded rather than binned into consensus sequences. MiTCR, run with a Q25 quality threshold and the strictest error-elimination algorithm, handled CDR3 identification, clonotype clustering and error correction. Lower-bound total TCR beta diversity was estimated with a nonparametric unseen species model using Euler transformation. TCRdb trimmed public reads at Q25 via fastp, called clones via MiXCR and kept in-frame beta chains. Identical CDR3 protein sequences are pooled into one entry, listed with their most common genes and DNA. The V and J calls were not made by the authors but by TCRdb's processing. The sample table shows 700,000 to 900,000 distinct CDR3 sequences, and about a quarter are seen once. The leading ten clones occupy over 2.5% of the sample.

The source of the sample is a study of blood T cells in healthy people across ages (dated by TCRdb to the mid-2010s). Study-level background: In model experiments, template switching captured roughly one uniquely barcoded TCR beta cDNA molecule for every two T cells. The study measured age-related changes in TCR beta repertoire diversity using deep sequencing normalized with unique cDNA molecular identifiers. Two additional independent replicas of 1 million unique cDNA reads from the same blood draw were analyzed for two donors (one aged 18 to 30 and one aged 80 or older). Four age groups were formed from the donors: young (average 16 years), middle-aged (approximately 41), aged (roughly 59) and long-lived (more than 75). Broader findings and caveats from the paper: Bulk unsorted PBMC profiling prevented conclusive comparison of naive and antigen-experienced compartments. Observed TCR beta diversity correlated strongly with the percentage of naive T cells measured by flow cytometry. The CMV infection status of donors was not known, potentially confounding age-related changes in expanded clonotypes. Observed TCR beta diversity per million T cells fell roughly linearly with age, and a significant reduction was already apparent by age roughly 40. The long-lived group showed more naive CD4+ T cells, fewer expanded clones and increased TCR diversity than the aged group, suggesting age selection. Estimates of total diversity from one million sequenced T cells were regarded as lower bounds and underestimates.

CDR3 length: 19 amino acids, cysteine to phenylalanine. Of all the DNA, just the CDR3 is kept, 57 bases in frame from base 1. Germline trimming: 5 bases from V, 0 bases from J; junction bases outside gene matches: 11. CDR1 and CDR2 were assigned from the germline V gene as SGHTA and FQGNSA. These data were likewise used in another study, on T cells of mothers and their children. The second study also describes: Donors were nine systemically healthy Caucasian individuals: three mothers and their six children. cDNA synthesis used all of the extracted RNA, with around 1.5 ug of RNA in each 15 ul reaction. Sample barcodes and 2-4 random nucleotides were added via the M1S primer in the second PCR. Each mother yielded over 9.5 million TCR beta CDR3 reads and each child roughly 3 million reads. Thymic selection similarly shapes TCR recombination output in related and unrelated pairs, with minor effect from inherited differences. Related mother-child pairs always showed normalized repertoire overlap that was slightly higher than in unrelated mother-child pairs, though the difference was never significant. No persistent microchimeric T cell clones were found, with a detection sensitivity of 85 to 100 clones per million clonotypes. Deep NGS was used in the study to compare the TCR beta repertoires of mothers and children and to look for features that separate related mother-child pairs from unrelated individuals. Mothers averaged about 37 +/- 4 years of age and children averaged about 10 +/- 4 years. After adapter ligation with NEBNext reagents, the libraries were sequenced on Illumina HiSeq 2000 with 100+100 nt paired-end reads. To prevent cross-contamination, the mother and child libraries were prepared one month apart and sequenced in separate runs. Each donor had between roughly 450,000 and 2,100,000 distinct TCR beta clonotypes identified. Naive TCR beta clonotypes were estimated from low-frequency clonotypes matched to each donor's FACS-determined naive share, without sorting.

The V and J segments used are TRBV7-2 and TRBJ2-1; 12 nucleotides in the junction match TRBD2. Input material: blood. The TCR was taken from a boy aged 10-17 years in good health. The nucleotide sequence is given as TGTGCCAGCAGCCTAGGACTAGCGGGGACCCTTAGCTCCTACAATGAGCAGTTCTTC. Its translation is CASSLGLAGTLSSYNEQFF.